This entry lists 7 T cell receptor beta chains sequenced from one sample in a study of T cell responses to AZD1222 COVID-19 vaccine. Libraries were prepared by immunoSEQ multiplex PCR; TCRdb keeps only in-frame clonotypes and omits some of them. The sample includes about 85,000 clones, around 90% seen only once; the top ten take about 2.2%. The sequencing here drew on peripheral blood, taken on day 0 of AZD1222 vaccination. Receptor source: an adult in good health.

V is TRBV3-1 (or the pseudogene TRBV3-2) and J is TRBJ1-2; 10 bases fit TRBD1. V dropped 5 bases and J dropped 5; count of bases not matched to a gene: 2. In germline, CDR1 is LGHDT, CDR2 YNNKEL (reference sequence). The CDR3 contains 13 residues. CDR3 protein: CASSSGQGYGYTF. DNA of the CDR3: TGTGCCAGCAGCTCGGGACAGGGGTATGGCTACACCTTC.

This chain uses TRBV1 with TRBJ2-2; TRBD2, the table's D call, was not compared with the DNA. TRBV1 is an annotated pseudogene. The CDR3 is made up of 14 amino acids. CDR3 region: CTSCSGRKTGELFF. The CDR3 DNA is TGCACCAGCTGTAGCGGGAGGAAGACCGGGGAGCTGTTTTTT.

The chain uses TRBV11-2 and TRBJ2-1; TRBD2 aligns across 7 bases. CDR1 and CDR2 from the germline V gene are SGHAT and FQNNGV. The CDR3 spans 15 residues. Trimming removed 1 base from V and 4 bases from J; junction bases left unmatched: 4. DNA for the CDR3: TGTGCCAGCAGCTTAGCACTAGCGACATACAATGAGCAGTTCTTC. Its translation is CASSLALATYNEQFF. Drawing the rest from reference TRBV11-2 and TRBJ2-1, the complete variable domain is EAGVAQSPRYKIIEKRQSVAFWCNPISGHATLYWYQQILGQGPKLLIQFQNNGVVDDSQLPKDRFSAERLKGVDSTLKIQPAKLEDSAVYLCASSLALATYNEQFFGPGTRLTVL.

This chain joins TRBV30 and TRBJ2-3; a possible D gene is TRBD1 (5 bases). Trimming removed 2 bases at V and 9 bases at J, with 9 bases between. The germline V gene has CDR1 GTSNPN and CDR2 SVGIG (reference sequence). CDR3 length equals 11 residues. The CDR3 loop reads CAWSRGATQYF. Here the CDR3 DNA reads TGTGCCTGGAGTAGGGGCGCCACGCAGTATTTT.

This chain joins TRBV5-1 and TRBJ2-7; 10 bases line up with TRBD1. The V gene's germline CDR1 is SGHRS and CDR2 YFSETQ. The CDR3 covers 13 residues. V lost 4 bases, J lost 4 bases, and 2 bases stayed unmatched. The CDR3, as DNA: TGCGCCAGCAGCCCGGACAGGGGGTACGAGCAGTACTTC. This translates into CASSPDRGYEQYF.

This chain connects TRBV19 to TRBJ2-1, with 11 nucleotides matching TRBD2. J gave up 3 bases and V 5 bases, and 3 bases lay outside the gene matches. This CDR3 is 15 amino acids long. CDR1 is LNHDA and CDR2 is SQIVND in the germline V gene (reference sequence). The CDR3 DNA sequence: TGTGCCAGTAGTGACGGGACTAGCGGCTACAATGAGCAGTTCTTC. It specifies CASSDGTSGYNEQFF.

The V and J genes are TRBV2 and TRBJ1-4; D remains unclear. With 5 bases removed from V and 5 bases from J, the gap between germline ends came to 6 bases. The CDR3 is 12 residues long. CDR1 is SNHLY and CDR2 is FYNNEI in the germline V gene. This CDR3 reads CASSTLNEKLFF. The CDR3 DNA sequence: TGTGCCAGCAGTACGTTAAATGAAAAACTGTTTTTT.